These 21 T cell receptor beta chains originate from one sample sequenced in a study of T cells in Graves' hyperthyroidism and ophthalmopathy (dated by TCRdb to the late 2010s). The library relied on multiplex PCR. TCRdb shows the sequencer as Illumina HiSeq 2000. The TCR beta CDR3 regions were amplified from RNA transcripts. A first-round RT-PCR of the TCR CDR3 used the HTBI primer set with the Qiagen OneStep RT-PCR kit. TCRdb redid the processing of the public reads, applying fastp at Q25 and MiXCR, and retained in-frame beta chains. Identical CDR3 proteins give one entry, which carries the most common genes and DNA. This sample holds roughly 240,000 distinct CDR3 sequences; approximately 23% were observed only once. The ten largest make up 30% to 40% of the sample. The source material was blood. All receptors come from a woman aged 40 to 49 with Graves' ophthalmopathy.

This clonotype was seen only a few times. This chain joins TRBV7-9 and TRBJ2-4; tentatively, D is TRBD2 (6 bases). Germline CDR1 SEHNR, CDR2 FQNEAQ (reference sequence). Deletions cut 6 bases from V and 1 base from J, with 19 bases between. There are 17 residues in the CDR3. CDR3 nucleotides: TGTGCCAGCAGTCAGAGAACTACGGGAGCGGCCAAAAACATTCAGTACTTC. Amino acid sequence: CASSQRTTGAAKNIQYF.

Here the CDR3 reads CASSKPGQGTYEQYF. The CDR3 coding sequence is TGTGCCAGCAGTAAGCCGGGACAGGGAACCTACGAGCAGTACTTC. The chain joins TRBV6-1 to TRBJ2-7; 9 bases align to TRBD1. V gave up 5 bases and J gave up 2 bases; unmatched junction bases: 7. The CDR3 consists of 15 residues. Germline V gene lookup returns CDR1 MNHNS and CDR2 SASEGT.

This clonotype has a count of ten or more. V gene TRBV9 combines with J gene TRBJ2-2; D could derive from TRBD1 or TRBD2 (6 bases each). Germline CDR1 is SGDLS and CDR2 is YYNGEE. This CDR3 region has 17 residues. V was trimmed by 4 bases and J by 0 bases, leaving 16 bases between them. The CDR3 bases are TGTGCCAGCAGCCCAGGGCGGGGACAACCGAACACCGGGGAGCTGTTTTTT. Translation: CASSPGRGQPNTGELFF.

The rearrangement links TRBV6-5 to TRBJ1-2; 7 nucleotides align to TRBD1. The junction had 1 base not matched to a gene; V was cut back by 0 bases and J by 6 bases. Germline V gene data show CDR1 as MNHEY and CDR2 as SVGAGI. The CDR3 sequence is 13 residues long. The CDR3 DNA sequence: TGTGCCAGCAGTTACTCCGACAGGGATGGCTACACCTTC. This encodes CASSYSDRDGYTF.

The rearrangement joins TRBV6-1 to TRBJ1-1, with D hard to call. This CDR3 is built from 15 residues. The germline gives CDR1 MNHNS, CDR2 SASEGT. V was pared by 6 bases and J by 0 bases, with 14 bases between. The CDR3 coding sequence is TGTGCCAGCAGGTCCAGGTGGTCTATGAACACTGAAGCTTTCTTT. As protein: CASRSRWSMNTEAFF.

The chain recombines TRBV11-2 with TRBJ1-6; 7 bases match TRBD1. The CDR3 loop spans 14 amino acids. Germline lookup yields CDR1 SGHAT and CDR2 FQNNGV. With V trimmed by 6 bases and J by 5 bases, 4 bases remained unmatched. CDR3 bases: TGTGCCAGCAGTCCGACAGGGAATAATTCACCCCTCCACTTT. As protein: CASSPTGNNSPLHF. Together with reference TRBV11-2 and TRBJ1-6, the CDR3 gives the full variable domain: EAGVAQSPRYKIIEKRQSVAFWCNPISGHATLYWYQQILGQGPKLLIQFQNNGVVDDSQLPKDRFSAERLKGVDSTLKIQPAKLEDSAVYLCASSPTGNNSPLHFGNGTRLTVT.

Ten or more counts support this clonotype. The V gene is TRBV20-1, the J gene TRBJ2-7; 12 positions match TRBD2. The trim removed 6 bases at V and 4 bases at J, leaving 7 bases unmatched. The CDR3 spans 14 residues. In germline, CDR1 is DFQATT, CDR2 SNEGSKA (reference sequence). CDR3 sequence reads: CSARGLAGRYEQYF. In DNA, the CDR3 is TGCAGTGCCCGCGGACTAGCGGGACGGTACGAGCAGTACTTC.

Many counts were recorded for this clonotype. The germline gene is not matched at one end of the junction; a read error may be the cause. V gene TRBV7-2 combines with J gene TRBJ2-7, with D unclear. Germline values: CDR1 SGHTA, CDR2 FQGNSA. This CDR3 is 16 amino acids long. The CDR3 DNA sequence: TGTGTCAGCAGCTTAGTGCTAGGGCTAAACTCCTACGAGCAGTACTTC. This translates into CVSSLVLGLNSYEQYF.

The table lists this clonotype with many counts. J is TRBJ2-5 and V is TRBV15; D unclear. The CDR3 sequence is 17 residues long. V lost 1 base and J 4 bases, leaving 19 bases between the germline ends. The germline V gene has CDR1 LNHNV and CDR2 YYDKDF (reference sequence). The CDR3 spells CATSRAGVALTGETQYF. CDR3 nucleotides: TGTGCCACCAGCAGAGCCGGTGTAGCTTTAACCGGAGAGACCCAGTACTTC.

This clonotype was detected many times. The chain is built from TRBV4-2 and TRBJ2-7; the D gene is possibly TRBD2 (6 bases). Germline CDR1 and CDR2: LGHNA and YNFKEQ. This CDR3 is 14 amino acids long. With 5 bases removed from V and 2 bases from J, the gap between germline ends came to 13 bases. The CDR3 coding sequence is TGTGCCAGCAGCGAAGCGGGCAGTCCCTACGAGCAGTACTTC. Protein product: CASSEAGSPYEQYF.

This clonotype came up many times. The chain uses TRBV14 and TRBJ1-6; TRBD1 matches 11 bases. The CDR3 is 16 residues long. The V gene's germline CDR1 is SGHDN and CDR2 FVKESK. V shed 4 bases and J 3 bases; nucleotides not matched to a gene: 2. The CDR3 DNA reads as TGTGCCAGCAGCCCGGGACAGGGGGTCTATAATTCACCCCTCCACTTT. Its protein product is CASSPGQGVYNSPLHF.

The chain employs TRBV20-1 and TRBJ2-5, with 15 bases that match TRBD2. The germline V gene has CDR1 DFQATT and CDR2 SNEGSKA (reference sequence). With V trimmed by 3 bases and J by 5 bases, 4 bases remained unmatched. This CDR3 is 15 amino acids long. For the CDR3, the DNA is TGCAGTGCTAGGTTTGGACTAGCGGGAGGGGAGACCCAGTACTTC. Protein product: CSARFGLAGGETQYF.

The CDR3 nucleotides are TGTGCCAGCGGTTCCACCCTTGACAGGGGCCTAACCACGCAAGAGACCCAGTACTTC. Amino acids: CASGSTLDRGLTTQETQYF. The J gene is TRBJ2-5, the V gene TRBV12-3 or TRBV12-4; TRBD1 matches 8 bases. V lost 8 bases and J lost 2; bases outside the gene matches: 22. This CDR3 has 19 amino acids.

The table lists this clonotype with many counts. This sequence joins TRBV28 and TRBJ2-5, with 8 bases fitting TRBD1. The V and J ends lost 4 bases and 0 bases, in that order; junction bases with no gene match: 4. CDR1 is MDHEN, CDR2 SYDVKM, per germline. CDR3 length: 15 residues. The CDR3 DNA reads TGTGCCAGCAGTTCAGGGGGCCCCTACCAAGAGACCCAGTACTTC. The encoded protein is CASSSGGPYQETQYF.

The chain recombines TRBV29-1 with TRBJ1-2; D uncertain. V was clipped by 5 bases and J by 0 bases, with 16 bases between them. The germline V gene encodes CDR1 SQVTM and CDR2 ANQGSEA. This CDR3 has 15 residues. The CDR3, as DNA: TGCAGCGTTTTATCCGAGGACCTCGCTAACTATGGCTACACCTTC. It codes for CSVLSEDLANYGYTF.

This clonotype was found many times. The chain carries TRBV12-3 or TRBV12-4 and TRBJ2-7; a possible D gene is TRBD1 (6 bases). The CDR3 contains 13 residues. V dropped 5 bases and J dropped 0 bases, with 8 bases sitting between them. CDR3 nucleotides: TGTGCCAGCAGTCCGGACAGCTCCTACGAGCAGTACTTC. This codes for CASSPDSSYEQYF.

Concerning this clonotype itself: A read error may produce the germline difference seen at one junction end. V and J are TRBV28 and TRBJ2-7, with 8 bases identical to TRBD2. Germline assignment: CDR1 MDHEN and CDR2 SYDVKM. This CDR3 has 14 residues. Here the CDR3 reads CASTERAGVYEQCF. CDR3 DNA sequence: TGTGCTAGCACCGAACGAGCGGGAGTCTACGAGCAGTGCTTC.

The gene calls are TRBV6-2 or TRBV6-3 and TRBJ1-1, with 7 bases identical to TRBD1. With 5 bases clipped from V and 1 base from J, the junction kept 7 bases outside the gene matches. Looked up from germline, CDR1 is MNHEY and CDR2 is SVGEGT. The CDR3 sequence is 15 residues long. The CDR3 here is CASSPIQGRNTEAFF. The CDR3 DNA sequence: TGTGCCAGCAGTCCTATACAGGGGAGGAACACTGAAGCTTTCTTT.

There are a few counts of this clonotype. The V call is TRBV12-3 or TRBV12-4, the J call TRBJ1-5; TRBD1 aligns across 7 bases. This CDR3 region has 13 residues. V shed 6 bases, J shed 10 bases, and the junction held 9 bases outside the gene matches. The CDR3 DNA sequence: TGTGCCAGCAGCGGACAGGCAATCAGCCCCCAGCATTTT. As protein: CASSGQAISPQHF.

The rearrangement links TRBV6-1 to TRBJ1-1, with a weak D call TRBD1 (5 bases). The V gene's germline CDR1 is MNHNS and CDR2 SASEGT. The CDR3 sequence is 13 residues long. V was pared by 6 bases and J by 4 bases, with 12 bases between. CDR3 sequence reads: CASRRQGRTEAFF. As DNA, the CDR3 is TGTGCCAGCAGACGGCAGGGTCGCACTGAAGCTTTCTTT.

The chain combines TRBV11-2 with TRBJ2-5; D remains unclear. CDR3 length: 13 amino acids. Germline V gives CDR1 SGHAT, CDR2 FQNNGV. The ends were cut back, 1 base at V and 5 bases at J, with 8 bases in the middle. The CDR3 reads CASSLGPVETQYF. In DNA, the CDR3 is TGTGCCAGCAGCTTAGGACCCGTGGAGACCCAGTACTTC. Filled out from reference TRBV11-2 and TRBJ2-5, the complete variable domain reads EAGVAQSPRYKIIEKRQSVAFWCNPISGHATLYWYQQILGQGPKLLIQFQNNGVVDDSQLPKDRFSAERLKGVDSTLKIQPAKLEDSAVYLCASSLGPVETQYFGPGTRLLVL.